This TCR beta chain was sequenced during a study of tumor-infiltrating lymphocytes in primary liver carcinoma. Study in general: Stage T1-T3 N0M0 tumors measured 4.2 to 10 cm at most.

This clonotype occurred a few times. Its antigen is as yet unknown. The junction departs from the called germline gene at one end, perhaps through a read error. The tissue used was unsorted bulk material of roughly 17-34 mg. RNA and DNA were co-extracted from it with the AllPrep DNA/RNA mini kit. All tumor samples contained more than 80% viable tumor cells. With a constant-region primer, TCR beta cDNA was made from 500 ng of total RNA. Slightly modified ARM-PCR, run as three nested multiplex PCR rounds, produced the TCR beta libraries. Investigators reported that the first two PCR rounds, at roughly 11 cycles each, used TRBV1-TRBV30 forward primers with a C-beta reverse primer. TCRdb re-called the multiplex PCR reads through MiXCR, storing one row per CDR3 protein. The data contain tens of thousands of distinct CDR3 sequences, about three quarters of them singletons. Study-wide results and limits: The study found only about 7.5-25% of top clones in all five tumor regions.

CDR3 size: 13 residues. The germline V gene has CDR1 MNHEY and CDR2 SVGEGT. The chain carries TRBV6-2 or TRBV6-3 and TRBJ2-1; D might be TRBD1 (5 bases). The specimen sequenced was liver tumor tissue from sampling region 4. Subset denoted: tumor region T4, right-lateral pole. This clonotype originated in a middle-aged man with primary liver carcinoma and hepatitis B virus infection. Here the CDR3 DNA reads TGTGCCAGCAGGACTGCAGGGTACGGTGAGCAGTCCTTC. It encodes CASRTAGYGEQSF.